This entry describes one T cell receptor beta chain. The antigen is undetermined. These data come from a study of cytomegalovirus exposure and HLA in healthy donors. The germline gives CDR1 MDHEN, CDR2 SYDVKM. There are 14 residues in the CDR3. Trimming removed 5 bases from V and 4 bases from J; junction bases left unmatched: 6. With 60 Vbeta and 13 Jbeta primers, the PCR was carried out. This table comes from immunoSEQ multiplex PCR, and its TCRdb copy is limited to in-frame clones, with some not included. The sample holds 60,000 or so clones, about 77% seen once. Study outcomes and limitations: Highly shared variants forming one cluster were likely a sequencing artifact. A further, later analysis showed that HLA-associated TCR beta chains (compared with equally common others) were more clonally expanded.

The sample comprised PBMCs. This chain uses TRBV28 with TRBJ1-2, with TRBD1 identical over 8 bases. The sequence came from a female donor in good health and CMV-seronegative. CDR3 region: CASSPGQALYGYTF. Here the CDR3 DNA reads TGTGCCAGCAGTCCGGGACAGGCCCTCTATGGCTACACCTTC.